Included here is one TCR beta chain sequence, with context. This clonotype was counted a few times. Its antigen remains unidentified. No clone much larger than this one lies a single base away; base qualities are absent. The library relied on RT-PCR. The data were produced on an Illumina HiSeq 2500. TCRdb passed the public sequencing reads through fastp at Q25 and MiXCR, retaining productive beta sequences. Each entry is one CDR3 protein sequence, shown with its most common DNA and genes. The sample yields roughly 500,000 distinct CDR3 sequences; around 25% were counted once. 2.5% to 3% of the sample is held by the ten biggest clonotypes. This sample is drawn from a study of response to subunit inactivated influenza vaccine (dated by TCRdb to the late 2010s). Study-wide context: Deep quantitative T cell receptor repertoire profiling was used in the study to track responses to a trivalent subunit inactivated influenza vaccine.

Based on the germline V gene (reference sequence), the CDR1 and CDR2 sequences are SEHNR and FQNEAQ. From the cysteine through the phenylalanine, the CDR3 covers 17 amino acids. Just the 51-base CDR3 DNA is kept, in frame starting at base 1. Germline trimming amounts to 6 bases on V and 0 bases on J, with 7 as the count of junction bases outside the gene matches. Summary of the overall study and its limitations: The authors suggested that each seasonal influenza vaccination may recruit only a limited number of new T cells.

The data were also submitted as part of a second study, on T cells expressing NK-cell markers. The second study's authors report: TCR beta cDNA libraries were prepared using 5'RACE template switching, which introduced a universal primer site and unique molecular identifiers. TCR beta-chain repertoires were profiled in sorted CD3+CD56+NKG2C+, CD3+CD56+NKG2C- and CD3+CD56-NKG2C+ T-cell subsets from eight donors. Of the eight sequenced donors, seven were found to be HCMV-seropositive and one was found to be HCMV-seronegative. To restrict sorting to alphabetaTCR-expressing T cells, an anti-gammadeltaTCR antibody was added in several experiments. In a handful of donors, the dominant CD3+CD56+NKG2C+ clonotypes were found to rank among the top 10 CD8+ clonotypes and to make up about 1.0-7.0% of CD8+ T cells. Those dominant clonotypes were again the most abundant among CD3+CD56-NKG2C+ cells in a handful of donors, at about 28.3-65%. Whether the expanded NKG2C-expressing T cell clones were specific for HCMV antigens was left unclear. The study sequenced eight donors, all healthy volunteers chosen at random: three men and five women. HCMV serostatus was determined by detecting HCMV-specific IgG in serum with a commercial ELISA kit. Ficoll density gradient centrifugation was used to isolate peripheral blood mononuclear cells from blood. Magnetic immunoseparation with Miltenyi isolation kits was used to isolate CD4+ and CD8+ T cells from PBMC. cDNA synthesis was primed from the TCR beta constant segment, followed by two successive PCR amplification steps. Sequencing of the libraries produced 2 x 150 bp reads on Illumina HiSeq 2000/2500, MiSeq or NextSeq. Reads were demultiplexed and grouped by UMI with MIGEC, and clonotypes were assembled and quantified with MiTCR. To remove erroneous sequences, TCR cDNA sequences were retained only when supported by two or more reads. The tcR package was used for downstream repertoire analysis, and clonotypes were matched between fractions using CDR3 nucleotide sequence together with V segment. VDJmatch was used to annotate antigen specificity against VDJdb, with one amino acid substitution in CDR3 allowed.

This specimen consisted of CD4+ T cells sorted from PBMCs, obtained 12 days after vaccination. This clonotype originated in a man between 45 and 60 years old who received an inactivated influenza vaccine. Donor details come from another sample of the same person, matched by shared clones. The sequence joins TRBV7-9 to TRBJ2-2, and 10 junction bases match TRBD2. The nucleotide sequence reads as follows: TGTGCCAGCAGGCCTTCTAGCGGGGGCCCGAACACCGGGGAGCTGTTTTTT. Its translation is CASRPSSGGPNTGELFF.